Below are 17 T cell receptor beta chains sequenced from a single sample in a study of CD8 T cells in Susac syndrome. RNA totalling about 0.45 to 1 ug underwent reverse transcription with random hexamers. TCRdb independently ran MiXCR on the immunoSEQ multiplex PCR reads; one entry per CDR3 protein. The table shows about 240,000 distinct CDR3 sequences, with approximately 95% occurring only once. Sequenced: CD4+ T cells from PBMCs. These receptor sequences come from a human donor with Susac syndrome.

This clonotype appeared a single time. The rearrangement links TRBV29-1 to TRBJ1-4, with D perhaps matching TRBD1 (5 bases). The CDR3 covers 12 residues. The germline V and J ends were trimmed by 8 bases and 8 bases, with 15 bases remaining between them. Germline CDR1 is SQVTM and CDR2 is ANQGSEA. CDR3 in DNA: TGCAGCACAGGAGGTTGGGGAGAAAAACTGTTTTTT. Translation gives CSTGGWGEKLFF.

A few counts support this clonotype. CDR3 coding DNA: TGCAGCGTTACCAAGACAGGGAACGAGCAGTACTTC. It translates to CSVTKTGNEQYF. The gene calls are TRBV29-1 and TRBJ2-7; 7 nucleotides match TRBD1. V dropped 5 bases and J dropped 5; count of bases not matched to a gene: 6. The CDR3 totals 12 residues. From germline, CDR1 is SQVTM and CDR2 ANQGSEA.

As DNA, the CDR3 is TGTGCCAGCATCTCAGCGGGAGGGTGGGGTGAGCAGTTCTTC. It codes for CASISAGGWGEQFF. This sequence joins TRBV2 and TRBJ2-1, with 10 bases fitting TRBD2. Germline CDR1 is SNHLY and CDR2 is FYNNEI. Trimming at V came to 7 bases and at J to 9 bases, leaving 9 bases not matched to a gene. The length of the CDR3 is 14 residues.

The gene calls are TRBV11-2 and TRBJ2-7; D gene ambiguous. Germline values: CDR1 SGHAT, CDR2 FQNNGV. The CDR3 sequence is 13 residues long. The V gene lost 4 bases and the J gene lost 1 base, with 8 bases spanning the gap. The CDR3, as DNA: TGTGCCAGCAGCTCTCTCGTTTCCTACGAGCAGTACTTC. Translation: CASSSLVSYEQYF.

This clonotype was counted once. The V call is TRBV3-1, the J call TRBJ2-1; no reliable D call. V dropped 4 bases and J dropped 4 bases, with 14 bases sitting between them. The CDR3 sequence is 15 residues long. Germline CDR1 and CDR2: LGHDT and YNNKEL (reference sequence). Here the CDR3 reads CASSRTTLGYNEQFF. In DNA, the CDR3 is TGTGCCAGCAGCCGAACAACCCTAGGGTACAATGAGCAGTTCTTC.

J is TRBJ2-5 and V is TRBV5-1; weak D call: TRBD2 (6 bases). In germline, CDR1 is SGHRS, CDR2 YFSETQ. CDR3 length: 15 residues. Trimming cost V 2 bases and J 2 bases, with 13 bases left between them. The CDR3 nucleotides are TGCGCCAGCAGCTTTGCGGGAAACCAACAAGAGACCCAGTACTTC. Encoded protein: CASSFAGNQQETQYF. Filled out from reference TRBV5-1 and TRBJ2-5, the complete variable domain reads KAGVTQTPRYLIKTRGQQVTLSCSPISGHRSVSWYQQTPGQGLQFLFEYFSETQRNKGNFPGRFSGRQFSNSRSEMNVSTLELGDSALYLCASSFAGNQQETQYFGPGTRLLVL.

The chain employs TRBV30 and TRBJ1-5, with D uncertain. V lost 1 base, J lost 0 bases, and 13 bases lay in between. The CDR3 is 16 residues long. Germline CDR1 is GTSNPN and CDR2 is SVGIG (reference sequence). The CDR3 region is CAWSAPAGDSNQPQHF. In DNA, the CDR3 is TGTGCCTGGAGTGCCCCAGCTGGAGATAGCAATCAGCCCCAGCATTTT.

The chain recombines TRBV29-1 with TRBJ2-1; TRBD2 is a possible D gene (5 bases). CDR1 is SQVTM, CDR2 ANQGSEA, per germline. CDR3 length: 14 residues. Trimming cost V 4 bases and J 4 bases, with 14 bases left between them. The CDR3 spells CSVVEDGRYNEQFF. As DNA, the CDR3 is TGCAGCGTTGTGGAGGATGGAAGGTACAATGAGCAGTTCTTC.

The CDR3 nucleotides read TGCAGTGCTGTCAACCTGCGGGGGGCCAACGTCCTGACTTTC. It specifies CSAVNLRGANVLTF. The rearrangement links TRBV20-1 to TRBJ2-6; no firm D call. Germline loops: CDR1 DFQATT, CDR2 SNEGSKA (reference sequence). V was cut by 5 bases and J by 4 bases, with 12 bases left in between. This CDR3 is built from 14 residues.

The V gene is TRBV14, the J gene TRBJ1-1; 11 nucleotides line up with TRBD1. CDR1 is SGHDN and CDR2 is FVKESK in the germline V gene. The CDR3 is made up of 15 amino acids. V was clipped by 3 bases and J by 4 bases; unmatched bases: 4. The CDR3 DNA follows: TGTGCCAGCAGCCAGGGACAGGGGGGCCGCACTGAAGCTTTCTTT. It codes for CASSQGQGGRTEAFF.

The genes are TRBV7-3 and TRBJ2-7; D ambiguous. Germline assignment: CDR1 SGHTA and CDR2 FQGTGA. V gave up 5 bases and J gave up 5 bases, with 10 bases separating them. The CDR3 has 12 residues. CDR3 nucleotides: TGTGCCAGCAGCCCCGATTCGGACGAGCAGTACTTC. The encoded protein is CASSPDSDEQYF. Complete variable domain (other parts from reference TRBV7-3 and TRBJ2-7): GAGVSQTPSNKVTEKGKYVELRCDPISGHTALYWYRQSLGQGPEFLIYFQGTGAADDSGLPNDRFFAVRPEGSVSTLKIQRTERGDSAVYLCASSPDSDEQYFGPGTRLTVT.

The CDR3 here is CSVEGQTDTQYF. The CDR3 DNA follows: TGCAGCGTTGAAGGACAGACAGATACGCAGTATTTT. The J gene is TRBJ2-3, the V gene TRBV29-1; D is possibly TRBD1 (5 bases). Trimming stripped 1 base from V and 3 bases from J, with 5 bases between. Germline V gives CDR1 SQVTM, CDR2 ANQGSEA. CDR3 length: 12 residues.

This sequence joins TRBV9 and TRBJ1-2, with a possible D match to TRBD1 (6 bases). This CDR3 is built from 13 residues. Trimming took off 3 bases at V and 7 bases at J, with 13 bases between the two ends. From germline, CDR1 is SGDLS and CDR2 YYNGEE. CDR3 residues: CASSEVGGLGYTF. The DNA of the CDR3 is TGTGCCAGCAGCGAGGTGGGGGGGCTTGGCTACACCTTC.

The CDR3 region has the DNA TGCAGCGTTGAATTTCCGGGGTATGAGCAGTTCTTC. It yields the protein CSVEFPGYEQFF. V and J are TRBV29-1 and TRBJ2-1, with D tentatively TRBD2 (5 bases). V lost 2 bases and J lost 8, with 10 bases in between. This CDR3 is 12 amino acids long. Germline V gene lookup returns CDR1 SQVTM and CDR2 ANQGSEA.

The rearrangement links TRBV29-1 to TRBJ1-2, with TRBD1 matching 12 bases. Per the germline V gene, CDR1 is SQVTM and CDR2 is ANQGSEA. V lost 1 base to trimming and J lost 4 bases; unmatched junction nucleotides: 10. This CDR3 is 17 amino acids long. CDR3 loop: CSVEVGGTGGAGYGYTF. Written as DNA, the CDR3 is TGCAGCGTTGAAGTAGGCGGGACAGGGGGCGCAGGCTATGGCTACACCTTC.

The DNA for the CDR3 is TGCAGCGTCGTTTCCGGACTATCTGGCTACACCTTC. Protein: CSVVSGLSGYTF. J is TRBJ1-2 and V is TRBV29-1; no firm D call. V lost 6 bases to trimming and J lost 7 bases, with 15 bases between them. The CDR3 extends over 12 amino acids. The germline gives CDR1 SQVTM, CDR2 ANQGSEA. Full variable domain (missing parts from reference TRBV29-1 and TRBJ1-2): SAVISQKPSRDICQRGTSLTIQCQVDSQVTMMFWYRQQPGQSLTLIATANQGSEATYESGFVIDKFPISRPNLTFSTLTVSNMSPEDSSIYLCSVVSGLSGYTFGSGTRLTVV.

This chain's CDR3 is CASSVQGRSGANVLTF. The CDR3 region has the DNA TGTGCCAGCAGCGTACAGGGGAGGAGTGGGGCCAACGTCCTGACTTTC. The chain has TRBV5-6 and TRBJ2-6; perhaps TRBD1 as D (7 bases). This CDR3 comprises 16 residues. Germline assignment: CDR1 SGHDT and CDR2 YYEEEE. Trimming removed 4 bases from V and 3 bases from J, with 14 bases in between.